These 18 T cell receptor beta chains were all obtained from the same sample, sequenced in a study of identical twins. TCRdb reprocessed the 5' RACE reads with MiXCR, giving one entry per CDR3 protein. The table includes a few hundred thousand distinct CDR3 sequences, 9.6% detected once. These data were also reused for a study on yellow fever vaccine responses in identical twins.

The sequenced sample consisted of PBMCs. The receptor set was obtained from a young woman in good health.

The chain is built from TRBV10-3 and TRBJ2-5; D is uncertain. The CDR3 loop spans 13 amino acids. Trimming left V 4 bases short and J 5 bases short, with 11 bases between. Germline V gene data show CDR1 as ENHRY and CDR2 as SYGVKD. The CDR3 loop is CAISGQSLETQYF. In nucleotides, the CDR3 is TGTGCCATCAGTGGACAAAGCTTGGAGACCCAGTACTTC.

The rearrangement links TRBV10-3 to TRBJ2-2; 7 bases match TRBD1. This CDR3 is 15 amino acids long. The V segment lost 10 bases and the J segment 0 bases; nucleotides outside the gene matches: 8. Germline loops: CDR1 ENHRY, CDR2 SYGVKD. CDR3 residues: CATRDSRSNTGELFF. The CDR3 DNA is TGTGCCACACGGGACAGCAGATCGAACACCGGGGAGCTGTTTTTT.

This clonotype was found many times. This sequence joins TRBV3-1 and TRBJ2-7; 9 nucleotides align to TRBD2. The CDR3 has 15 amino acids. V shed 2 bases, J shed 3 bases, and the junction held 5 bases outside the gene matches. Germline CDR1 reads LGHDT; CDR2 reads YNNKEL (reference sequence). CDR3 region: CASSQLPSGNYEQYF. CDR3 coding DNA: TGTGCCAGCAGCCAATTGCCTAGCGGGAACTACGAGCAGTACTTC.

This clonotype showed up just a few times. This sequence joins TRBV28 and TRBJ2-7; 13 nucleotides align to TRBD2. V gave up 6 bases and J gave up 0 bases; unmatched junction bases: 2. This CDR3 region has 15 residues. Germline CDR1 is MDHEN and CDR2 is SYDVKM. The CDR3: CASRRTSGSSYEQYF. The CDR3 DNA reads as TGTGCCAGCAGAAGGACTAGCGGGAGCTCCTACGAGCAGTACTTC.

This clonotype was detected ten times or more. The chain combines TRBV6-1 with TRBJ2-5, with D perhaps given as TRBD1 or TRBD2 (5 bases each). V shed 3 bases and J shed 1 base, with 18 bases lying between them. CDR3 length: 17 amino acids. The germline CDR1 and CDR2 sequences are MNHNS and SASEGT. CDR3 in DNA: TGTGCCAGCAGTGATAAGGGAGTCAGGGTGGGCCAAGAGACCCAGTACTTC. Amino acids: CASSDKGVRVGQETQYF.

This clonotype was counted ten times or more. The CDR3 protein is CASSQEPNSYNEQFF. The CDR3 DNA reads as TGTGCCAGCAGCCAAGAGCCCAACTCCTACAATGAGCAGTTCTTC. The chain links TRBV3-1 to TRBJ2-1, with D unclear. In germline, CDR1 is LGHDT, CDR2 YNNKEL (reference sequence). The CDR3 sequence is 15 residues long. V lost 0 bases and J lost 0, with 6 bases in between.

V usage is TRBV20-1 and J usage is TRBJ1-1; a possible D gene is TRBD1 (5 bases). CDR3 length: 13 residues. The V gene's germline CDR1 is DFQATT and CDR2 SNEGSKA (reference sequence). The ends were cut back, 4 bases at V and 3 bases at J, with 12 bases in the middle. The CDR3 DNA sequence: TGCAGTGCTATACTGACAGTTTACACTGAAGCTTTCTTT. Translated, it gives CSAILTVYTEAFF.

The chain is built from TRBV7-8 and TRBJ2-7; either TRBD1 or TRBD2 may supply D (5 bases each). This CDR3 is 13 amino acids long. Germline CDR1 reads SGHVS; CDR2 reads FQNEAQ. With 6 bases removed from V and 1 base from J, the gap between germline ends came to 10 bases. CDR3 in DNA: TGTGCCAGCAGTCATGGGGGTTCCTACGAGCAGTACTTC. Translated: CASSHGGSYEQYF.

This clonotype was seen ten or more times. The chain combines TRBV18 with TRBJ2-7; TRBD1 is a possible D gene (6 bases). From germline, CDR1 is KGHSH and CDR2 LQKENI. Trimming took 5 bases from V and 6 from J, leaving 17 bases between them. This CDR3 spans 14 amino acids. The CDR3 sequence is CASSSTGPPTEQYF. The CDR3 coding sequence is TGTGCCAGCTCATCCACAGGGCCCCCTACCGAGCAGTACTTC.

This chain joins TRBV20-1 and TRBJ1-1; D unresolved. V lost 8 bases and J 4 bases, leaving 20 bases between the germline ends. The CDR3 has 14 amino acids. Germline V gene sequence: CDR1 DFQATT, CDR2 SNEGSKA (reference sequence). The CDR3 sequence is CSLFLSPMITEAFF. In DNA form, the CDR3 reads TGCAGTTTATTCCTATCTCCCATGATCACTGAAGCTTTCTTT.

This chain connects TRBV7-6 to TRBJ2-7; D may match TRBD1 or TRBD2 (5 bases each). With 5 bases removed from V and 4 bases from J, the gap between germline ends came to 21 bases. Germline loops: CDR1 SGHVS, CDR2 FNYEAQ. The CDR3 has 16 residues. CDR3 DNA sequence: TGTGCCAGCAGCCAACTGGGGACCGGGATTTCATACGAGCAGTACTTC. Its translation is CASSQLGTGISYEQYF.

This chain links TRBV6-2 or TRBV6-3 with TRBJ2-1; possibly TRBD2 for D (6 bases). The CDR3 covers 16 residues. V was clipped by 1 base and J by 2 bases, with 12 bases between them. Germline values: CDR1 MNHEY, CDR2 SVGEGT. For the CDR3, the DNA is TGTGCCAGCAGTTACTTCCGGGACTTTCCCTACAATGAGCAGTTCTTC. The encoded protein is CASSYFRDFPYNEQFF.

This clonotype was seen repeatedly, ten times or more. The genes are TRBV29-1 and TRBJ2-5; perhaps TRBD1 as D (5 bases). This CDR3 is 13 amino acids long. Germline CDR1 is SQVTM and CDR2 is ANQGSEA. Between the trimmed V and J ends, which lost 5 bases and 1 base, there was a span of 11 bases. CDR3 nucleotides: TGCAGCGTTCAATCAGGGCTCCAAGAGACCCAGTACTTC. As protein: CSVQSGLQETQYF. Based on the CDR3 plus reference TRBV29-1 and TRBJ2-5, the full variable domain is SAVISQKPSRDICQRGTSLTIQCQVDSQVTMMFWYRQQPGQSLTLIATANQGSEATYESGFVIDKFPISRPNLTFSTLTVSNMSPEDSSIYLCSVQSGLQETQYFGPGTRLLVL.

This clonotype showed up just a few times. The CDR3 DNA sequence: TGTGCCAGCAGCAAGAGCCGGGGGCACTACGAGCAGTACTTC. Amino acid sequence: CASSKSRGHYEQYF. The genes are TRBV6-2 or TRBV6-3 and TRBJ2-7; D possibly uses TRBD1 or TRBD2 (6 bases each). The CDR3 extends over 14 amino acids. Per the germline V gene, CDR1 is MNHEY and CDR2 is SVGEGT. V lost 6 bases and J 3 bases, leaving 15 bases between the germline ends.

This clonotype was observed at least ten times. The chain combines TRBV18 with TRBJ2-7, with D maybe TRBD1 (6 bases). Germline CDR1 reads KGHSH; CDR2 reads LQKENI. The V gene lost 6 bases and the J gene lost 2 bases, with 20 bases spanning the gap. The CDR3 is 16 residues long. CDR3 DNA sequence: TGTGCCAGCTCCCTGATAGTCGACAGGACCACCTACGAGCAGTACTTC. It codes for CASSLIVDRTTYEQYF.

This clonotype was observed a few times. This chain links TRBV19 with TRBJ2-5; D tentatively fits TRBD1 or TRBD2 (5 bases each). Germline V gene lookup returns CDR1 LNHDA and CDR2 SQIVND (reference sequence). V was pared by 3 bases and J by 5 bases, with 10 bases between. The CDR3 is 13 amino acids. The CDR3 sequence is CASSILGEETQYF. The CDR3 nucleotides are TGTGCCAGTAGTATTTTGGGGGAGGAGACCCAGTACTTC.

For the CDR3, the DNA is TGTGCCAGTAGTATAGATGGGGGGATGAACACTGAAGCTTTCTTT. As protein: CASSIDGGMNTEAFF. The V and J genes are TRBV19 and TRBJ1-1, with a possible D match to TRBD1 (5 bases). Germline V lookup: CDR1 LNHDA, CDR2 SQIVND (reference sequence). The CDR3 length is 15 residues. Trimming removed 0 bases at V and 0 bases at J, with 8 bases between.

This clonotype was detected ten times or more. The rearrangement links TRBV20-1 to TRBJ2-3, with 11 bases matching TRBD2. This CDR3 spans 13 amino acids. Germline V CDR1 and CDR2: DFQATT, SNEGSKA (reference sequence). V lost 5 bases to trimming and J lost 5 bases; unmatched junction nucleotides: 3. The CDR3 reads CSAPLAGGDTQYF. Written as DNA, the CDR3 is TGCAGTGCTCCGCTAGCGGGAGGAGATACGCAGTATTTT.